This T cell receptor (beta chain) was identified during a study of OX40 agonist ivuxolimab in advanced cancers. About the study: The group had a mean age of around 60 years, ranged from roughly 20 to 79, and was 80% to 90% male.

The cohort excluded patients with autoimmune disease history or systemic immunosuppression. The CDR3 contains 13 residues. The germline V and J ends were trimmed by 3 bases and 4 bases, with 7 bases remaining between them. In germline, CDR1 is SGHTA, CDR2 FQGNSA. Repertoires were generated with immunoSEQ multiplex PCR, while TCRdb's copy carries only in-frame clones and drops some. The repertoire holds about 80,000 clones, with about 88% as singletons. The sample was CD4+ or CD8+ T cells sorted from blood, taken in a trial of the OX40 agonist ivuxolimab. The TCR comes from an adult with an advanced solid tumor such as melanoma, head and neck, liver or kidney cancer. The rearrangement links TRBV7-2 to TRBJ2-4; D gene ambiguous. The CDR3 DNA is TGTGCCAGCAGCTTTGGGTCGAAAAACATTCAGTACTTC. Its translation is CASSFGSKNIQYF.